The 20 T cell receptor beta chains given below trace back to one sample, sequenced in a study of shared clonotypes between healthy human individuals. Libraries were prepared by immunoSEQ multiplex PCR; TCRdb keeps only in-frame clonotypes and omits some of them. This table holds 2 million to 2.5 million clones, approximately 90% found once. Sequencing was performed on naive CD4+ T cells from PBMCs. Subset meaning: CD45RA+ positively selected. These receptors were collected from a man aged 18-30 years in good health. Some clones in this sample may be carry-over from other donors' samples.

The CDR3 here is CAMKGVPNTGELFF. In DNA, the CDR3 is TGTGCCATGAAAGGGGTTCCGAACACCGGGGAGCTGTTTTTT. The genes are TRBV10-3 and TRBJ2-2; maybe TRBD1 (5 bases). CDR3 length equals 14 residues. Germline values: CDR1 ENHRY, CDR2 SYGVKD. Trimming pared 9 bases from V and 0 bases from J, leaving 11 bases between.

The genes are TRBV5-1 and TRBJ1-2; 7 bases match TRBD1. With 4 bases clipped from V and 3 bases from J, the junction kept 9 bases outside the gene matches. The CDR3 contains 15 residues. Germline-derived CDR1 and CDR2 are SGHRS and YFSETQ. This CDR3 reads CASSIGTALDYGYTF. The DNA of the CDR3 is TGCGCCAGCAGCATCGGGACAGCCCTTGACTATGGCTACACCTTC. Looking up the rest from reference TRBV5-1 and TRBJ1-2 gives the full variable domain: KAGVTQTPRYLIKTRGQQVTLSCSPISGHRSVSWYQQTPGQGLQFLFEYFSETQRNKGNFPGRFSGRQFSNSRSEMNVSTLELGDSALYLCASSIGTALDYGYTFGSGTRLTVV.

The chain uses TRBV5-1 and TRBJ2-2; D possibly uses TRBD1 or TRBD2 (5 bases each). Germline assignment: CDR1 SGHRS and CDR2 YFSETQ. Trimming took off 9 bases at V and 4 bases at J, with 16 bases between the two ends. This CDR3 comprises 14 residues. CDR3 coding DNA: TGCGCCACGGCCCGGGACCGAGGCACCGGGGAGCTGTTTTTT. Amino acids: CATARDRGTGELFF.

V gene TRBV15 combines with J gene TRBJ2-2; no firm D call. Trimming cost V 3 bases and J 3 bases, with 8 bases left between them. The CDR3 contains 14 residues. Germline-derived CDR1 and CDR2 are LNHNV and YYDKDF (reference sequence). CDR3 amino acids: CATSRNQYTGELFF. The CDR3 DNA sequence: TGTGCCACCAGCAGGAACCAGTACACCGGGGAGCTGTTTTTT.

The genes are TRBV28 and TRBJ2-7, with a tentative D call TRBD2 (6 bases). Looked up from germline, CDR1 is MDHEN and CDR2 is SYDVKM. Trimming removed 7 bases from V and 2 bases from J, with 15 bases in between. This CDR3 has 14 residues. CDR3 amino acids: CASNKVGRTYEQYF. For the CDR3, the DNA is TGTGCCAGCAATAAAGTGGGGAGGACCTACGAGCAGTACTTC.

This chain links TRBV7-2 with TRBJ1-2; a possible D gene is TRBD1 (6 bases). The CDR3 contains 14 residues. The germline gives CDR1 SGHTA, CDR2 FQGNSA. V was pared by 7 bases and J by 3 bases, with 15 bases between. The CDR3 bases are TGTGCCAGCACCTATAAGGGGGGTGACTATGGCTACACCTTC. Protein product: CASTYKGGDYGYTF.

This clone occurred a few times. Other nucleotide sequences in the sample specify the same CDR3. The chain couples TRBV2 to TRBJ2-6; unclear D gene. With 4 bases removed from V and 3 bases from J, the gap between germline ends came to 1 base. Germline V CDR1 and CDR2: SNHLY, FYNNEI. The CDR3 is made up of 12 amino acids. The chain's CDR3 is CASSGGANVLTF. The CDR3 DNA reads as TGTGCCAGCAGTGGTGGGGCCAACGTCCTGACTTTC.

This chain connects TRBV29-1 to TRBJ1-2; TRBD1 might be the D (6 bases). The V and J ends lost 0 bases and 4 bases respectively, with 18 bases between them. The CDR3 is made up of 16 amino acids. The germline V gene encodes CDR1 SQVTM and CDR2 ANQGSEA. CDR3 in DNA: TGCAGCGTTGAAGATTTTACAGGGAGTCGGGCCTATGGCTACACCTTC. As protein: CSVEDFTGSRAYGYTF.

Here the CDR3 DNA reads TGTGCCAGCAGTGAGGGGAAGGGAACAGCGGAGACCCAGTACTTC. Translating it yields CASSEGKGTAETQYF. This sequence joins TRBV6-1 and TRBJ2-5; D not resolved. V was pared by 3 bases and J by 5 bases, with 16 bases between. This CDR3 has 15 residues. Germline CDR1 and CDR2: MNHNS and SASEGT.

This chain uses TRBV7-8 with TRBJ1-2; TRBD1 aligns across 9 bases. Germline assignment: CDR1 SGHVS and CDR2 FQNEAQ. The CDR3 totals 14 residues. The V and J ends lost 4 bases and 5 bases, in that order; junction bases with no gene match: 5. The CDR3 coding sequence is TGTGCCAGCAGCTGGGACAGGGCGGATTATGGCTACACCTTC. Translating it yields CASSWDRADYGYTF.

The chain uses TRBV7-7 and TRBJ2-5; 8 nucleotides match TRBD1. This CDR3 is built from 17 residues. The germline CDR1 and CDR2 sequences are SSHAT and FNYEAQ (reference sequence). J was trimmed by 2 bases and V by 5 bases; bases with no gene match: 13. The CDR3: CASSRGSIGQGQETQYF. DNA for the CDR3: TGTGCCAGCAGCCGAGGGTCTATTGGACAGGGACAAGAGACCCAGTACTTC.

Concerning this clone: This CDR3 is also generated by other DNA sequences in the sample. The V gene is TRBV7-3, the J gene TRBJ2-5; tentatively, D is TRBD1 (5 bases). The CDR3 is made up of 13 amino acids. Per germline, CDR1 SGHTA and CDR2 FQGTGA. Trimming pared 2 bases from V and 3 bases from J, leaving 7 bases between. This CDR3 reads CASSLSREETQYF. The CDR3 nucleotides are TGTGCCAGCAGCTTATCCAGGGAAGAGACCCAGTACTTC.

This rearrangement joins TRBV5-1 to TRBJ2-3; D remains unclear. Germline V gene lookup returns CDR1 SGHRS and CDR2 YFSETQ. This CDR3 has 13 residues. Trimming cost V 4 bases and J 6 bases, with 12 bases left between them. The CDR3 is CASSPDPRDTQYF. The CDR3 DNA follows: TGCGCCAGCAGCCCCGACCCGCGGGATACGCAGTATTTT. Full variable domain (remainder filled in from reference TRBV5-1 and TRBJ2-3): KAGVTQTPRYLIKTRGQQVTLSCSPISGHRSVSWYQQTPGQGLQFLFEYFSETQRNKGNFPGRFSGRQFSNSRSEMNVSTLELGDSALYLCASSPDPRDTQYFGPGTRLTVL.

The chain combines TRBV7-2 with TRBJ2-2; D is ambiguous. The CDR3 is 15 residues long. The V gene's germline CDR1 is SGHTA and CDR2 FQGNSA. The V gene lost 5 bases and the J gene lost 7 bases, with 17 bases spanning the gap. CDR3 in DNA: TGTGCCAGCAGCCCCCAGACACTTTTCGGCGGGGAGCTGTTTTTT. Amino acid sequence: CASSPQTLFGGELFF.

CDR3 in DNA: TGTGCCAGCAGCCCAGGGATCGGACAGGGGGCCAGAGGAGACACTGAAGCTTTCTTT. It encodes CASSPGIGQGARGDTEAFF. V gene TRBV7-9 combines with J gene TRBJ1-1; the match to TRBD1 covers 11 bases. This CDR3 is built from 19 residues. Germline CDR1 is SEHNR and CDR2 is FQNEAQ (reference sequence). V shed 5 bases, J shed 3 bases, and the junction held 17 bases outside the gene matches. Complete variable domain (other parts from reference TRBV7-9 and TRBJ1-1): DTGVSQNPRHKITKRGQNVTFRCDPISEHNRLYWYRQTLGQGPEFLTYFQNEAQLEKSRLLSDRFSAERPKGSFSTLEIQRTEQGDSAMYLCASSPGIGQGARGDTEAFFGQGTRLTVV.

This rearrangement joins TRBV18 to TRBJ1-1; 7 nucleotides line up with TRBD1. The J segment lost 6 bases and the V segment lost 3 bases, leaving 13 bases of the junction unmatched. CDR1 is KGHSH and CDR2 is LQKENI in the germline V gene. The CDR3 is made up of 16 amino acids. The CDR3, as DNA: TGTGCCAGCTCACCCCCAAATTCCGACAGGGTGGCTGAAGCTTTCTTT. Amino acids: CASSPPNSDRVAEAFF.

V usage is TRBV11-1 and J usage is TRBJ2-1; D is perhaps TRBD2 (7 bases). This CDR3 has 15 amino acids. Germline lookup yields CDR1 SGHAT and CDR2 FQDESV (reference sequence). The V end lost 7 bases, the J end lost 0 bases, and 13 bases lay between the germline ends. As DNA, the CDR3 is TGTGCCAGCACCCGAGGGGGGGGCTCCTACAATGAGCAGTTCTTC. Translating gives CASTRGGGSYNEQFF. The whole variable domain, filled in from reference TRBV11-1 and TRBJ2-1, reads EAEVAQSPRYKITEKSQAVAFWCDPISGHATLYWYRQILGQGPELLVQFQDESVVDDSQLPKDRFSAERLKGVDSTLKIQPAELGDSAMYLCASTRGGGSYNEQFFGPGTRLTVL.

The rearrangement uses TRBV6-5 and TRBJ1-5; D gene uncertain. In germline, CDR1 is MNHEY, CDR2 SVGAGI. V shed 4 bases and J shed 3 bases, with 7 bases lying between them. The CDR3 extends over 13 amino acids. The CDR3 DNA follows: TGTGCCAGCAGTTTGGTGGCCAATCAGCCCCAGCATTTT. Translation gives CASSLVANQPQHF.

The chain couples TRBV28 to TRBJ1-1; no clear D gene. V dropped 1 base and J dropped 10 bases, with 16 bases sitting between them. Germline values: CDR1 MDHEN, CDR2 SYDVKM. The CDR3 sequence is 14 residues long. This CDR3 reads CASSLFWAGPVAFF. The CDR3 coding sequence is TGTGCCAGCAGTTTATTCTGGGCCGGCCCAGTAGCTTTCTTT.

The V call is TRBV6-5, the J call TRBJ1-3; D gene uncertain. CDR3 length equals 16 residues. The V end lost 0 bases, the J end lost 4 bases, and 13 bases lay between the germline ends. Per germline, CDR1 MNHEY and CDR2 SVGAGI. The CDR3 nucleotides read TGTGCCAGCAGTTACTCGATGACTTTTAGGGGAAACACCATATATTTT. It specifies CASSYSMTFRGNTIYF.